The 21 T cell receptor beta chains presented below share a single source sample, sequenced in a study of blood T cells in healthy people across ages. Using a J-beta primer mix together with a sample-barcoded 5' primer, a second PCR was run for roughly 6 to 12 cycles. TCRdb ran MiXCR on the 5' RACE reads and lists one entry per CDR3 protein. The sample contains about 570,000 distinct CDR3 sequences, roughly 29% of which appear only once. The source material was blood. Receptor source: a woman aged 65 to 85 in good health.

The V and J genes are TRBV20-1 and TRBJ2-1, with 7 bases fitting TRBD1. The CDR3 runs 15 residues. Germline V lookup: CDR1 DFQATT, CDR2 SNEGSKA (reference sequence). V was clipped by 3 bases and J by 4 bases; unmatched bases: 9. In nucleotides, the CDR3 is TGCAGTGCTAGTTTAGGGGGCCAAAGGTACAATGAGCAGTTCTTC. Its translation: CSASLGGQRYNEQFF.

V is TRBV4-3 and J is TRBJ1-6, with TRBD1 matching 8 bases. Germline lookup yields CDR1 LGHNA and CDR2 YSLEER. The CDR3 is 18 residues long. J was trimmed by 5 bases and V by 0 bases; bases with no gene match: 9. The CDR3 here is CASSQESNNRGNNSPLHF. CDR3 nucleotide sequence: TGCGCCAGCAGCCAAGAAAGTAATAACAGGGGGAATAATTCACCCCTCCACTTT.

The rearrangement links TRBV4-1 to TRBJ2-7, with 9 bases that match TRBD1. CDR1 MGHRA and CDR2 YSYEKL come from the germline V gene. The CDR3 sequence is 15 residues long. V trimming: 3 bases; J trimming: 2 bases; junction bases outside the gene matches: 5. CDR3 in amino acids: CASSHPTGGTYEQYF. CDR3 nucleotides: TGCGCCAGCAGCCACCCGACAGGGGGGACCTACGAGCAGTACTTC.

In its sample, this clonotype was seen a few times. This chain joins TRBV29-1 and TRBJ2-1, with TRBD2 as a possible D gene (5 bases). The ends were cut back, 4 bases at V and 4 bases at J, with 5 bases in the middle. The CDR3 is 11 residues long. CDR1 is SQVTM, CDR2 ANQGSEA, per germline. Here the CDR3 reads CSVAGYNEQFF. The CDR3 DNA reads TGCAGCGTTGCGGGATACAATGAGCAGTTCTTC.

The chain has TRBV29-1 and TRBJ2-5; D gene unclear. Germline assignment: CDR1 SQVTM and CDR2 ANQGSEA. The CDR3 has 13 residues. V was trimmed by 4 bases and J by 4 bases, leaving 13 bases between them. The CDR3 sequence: CSVVTARRETQYF. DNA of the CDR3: TGCAGCGTTGTAACAGCACGGAGAGAGACCCAGTACTTC.

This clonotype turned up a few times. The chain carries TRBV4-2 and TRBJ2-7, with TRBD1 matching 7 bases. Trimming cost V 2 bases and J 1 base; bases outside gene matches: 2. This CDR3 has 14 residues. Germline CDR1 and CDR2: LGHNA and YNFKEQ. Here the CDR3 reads CASSQLGQSYEQYF. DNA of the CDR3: TGTGCCAGCAGCCAATTGGGACAGTCCTACGAGCAGTACTTC.

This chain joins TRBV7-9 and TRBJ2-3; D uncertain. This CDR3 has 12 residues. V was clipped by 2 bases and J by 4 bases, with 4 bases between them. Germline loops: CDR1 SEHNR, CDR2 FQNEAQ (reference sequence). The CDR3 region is CASSLISDTQYF. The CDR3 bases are TGTGCCAGCAGCTTAATATCAGATACGCAGTATTTT. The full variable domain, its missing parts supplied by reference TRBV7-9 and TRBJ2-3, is DTGVSQNPRHKITKRGQNVTFRCDPISEHNRLYWYRQTLGQGPEFLTYFQNEAQLEKSRLLSDRFSAERPKGSFSTLEIQRTEQGDSAMYLCASSLISDTQYFGPGTRLTVL.

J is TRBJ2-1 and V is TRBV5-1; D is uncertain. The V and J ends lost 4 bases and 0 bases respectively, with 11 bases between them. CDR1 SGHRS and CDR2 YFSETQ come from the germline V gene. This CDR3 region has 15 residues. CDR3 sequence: CASSQDGLSYNEQFF. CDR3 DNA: TGCGCCAGCAGCCAGGACGGGCTCTCCTACAATGAGCAGTTCTTC.

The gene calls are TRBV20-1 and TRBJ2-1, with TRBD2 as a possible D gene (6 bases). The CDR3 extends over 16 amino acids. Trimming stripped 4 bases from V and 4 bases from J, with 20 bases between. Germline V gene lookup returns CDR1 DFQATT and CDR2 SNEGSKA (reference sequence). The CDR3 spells CSAMTGDLAEYNEQFF. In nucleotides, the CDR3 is TGCAGTGCTATGACGGGGGATTTGGCAGAGTACAATGAGCAGTTCTTC.

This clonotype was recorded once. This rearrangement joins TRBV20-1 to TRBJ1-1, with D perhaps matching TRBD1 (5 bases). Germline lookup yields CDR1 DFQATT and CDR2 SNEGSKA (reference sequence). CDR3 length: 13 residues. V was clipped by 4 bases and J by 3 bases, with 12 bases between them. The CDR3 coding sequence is TGCAGTGCTAAAGTCGGGGGGTACACTGAAGCTTTCTTT. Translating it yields CSAKVGGYTEAFF.

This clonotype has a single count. The CDR3 loop reads CAISAGGQETQYF. In DNA form, the CDR3 reads TGTGCCATCAGTGCCGGGGGGCAAGAGACCCAGTACTTC. The chain joins TRBV10-3 to TRBJ2-5; TRBD2 matches at 7 bases. Looked up from germline, CDR1 is ENHRY and CDR2 is SYGVKD. The V gene end was trimmed by 4 bases and the J gene end by 2 bases; junction bases not matched to a gene: 1. The length of the CDR3 is 13 residues.

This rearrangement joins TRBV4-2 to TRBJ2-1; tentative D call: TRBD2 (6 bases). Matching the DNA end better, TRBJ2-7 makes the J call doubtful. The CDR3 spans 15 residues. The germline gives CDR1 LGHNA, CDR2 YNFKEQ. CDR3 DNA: TGTGCCAGCAGCCAAGCCCCTGTGGGGGGAGCCGAGCAGTACTTC. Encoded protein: CASSQAPVGGAEQYF.

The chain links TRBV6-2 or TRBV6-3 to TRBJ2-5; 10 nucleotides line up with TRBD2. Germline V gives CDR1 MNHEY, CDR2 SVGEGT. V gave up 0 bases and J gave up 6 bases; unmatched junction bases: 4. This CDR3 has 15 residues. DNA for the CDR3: TGTGCCAGCAGTTACTCGTCTAGCGGGGGCAAGACCCAGTACTTC. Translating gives CASSYSSSGGKTQYF.

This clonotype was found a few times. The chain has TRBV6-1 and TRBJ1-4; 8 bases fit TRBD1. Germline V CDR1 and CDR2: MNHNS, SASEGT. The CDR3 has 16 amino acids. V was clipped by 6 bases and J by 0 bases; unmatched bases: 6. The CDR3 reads CASRVSRGPTNEKLFF. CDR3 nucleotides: TGTGCCAGCAGGGTCAGCAGGGGGCCAACTAATGAAAAACTGTTTTTT.

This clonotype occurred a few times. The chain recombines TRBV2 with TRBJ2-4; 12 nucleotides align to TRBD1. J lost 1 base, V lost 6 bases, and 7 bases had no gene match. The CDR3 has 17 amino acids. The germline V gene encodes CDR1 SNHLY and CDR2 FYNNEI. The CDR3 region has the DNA TGTGCCAGCAGCCGGGACAGGGGGCGTCGGGCCAAAAACATTCAGTACTTC. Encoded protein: CASSRDRGRRAKNIQYF.

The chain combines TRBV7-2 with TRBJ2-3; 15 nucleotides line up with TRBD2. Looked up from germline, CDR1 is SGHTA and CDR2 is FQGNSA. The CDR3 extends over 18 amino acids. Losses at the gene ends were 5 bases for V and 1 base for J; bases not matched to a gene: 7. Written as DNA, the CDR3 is TGTGCCAGCAGCCCCGGGACTAGCGGGGGGATCCGCACAGATACGCAGTATTTT. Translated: CASSPGTSGGIRTDTQYF.

CDR3 sequence: CASSDNIQYF. DNA for the CDR3: TGTGCCAGCAGTGATAACATTCAGTACTTC. The chain employs TRBV2 and TRBJ2-4; no definite D call. The CDR3 has 10 residues. Trimming removed 3 bases from V and 7 bases from J, with 1 base in between. Germline CDR1 SNHLY, CDR2 FYNNEI.

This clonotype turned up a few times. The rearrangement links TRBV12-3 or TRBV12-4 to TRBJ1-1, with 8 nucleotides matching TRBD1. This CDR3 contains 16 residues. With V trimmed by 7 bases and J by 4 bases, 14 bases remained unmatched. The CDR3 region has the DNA TGTGCCAGCACCCAATCCCGGGACAGGTCAGCCACTGAAGCTTTCTTT. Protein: CASTQSRDRSATEAFF.

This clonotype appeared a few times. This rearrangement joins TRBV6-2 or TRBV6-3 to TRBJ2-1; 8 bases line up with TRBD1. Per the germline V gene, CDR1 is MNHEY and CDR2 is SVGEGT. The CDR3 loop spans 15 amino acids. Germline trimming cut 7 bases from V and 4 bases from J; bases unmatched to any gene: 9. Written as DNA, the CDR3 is TGTGCCAGCACCCAGGACAGGGCGCGATACAATGAGCAGTTCTTC. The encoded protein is CASTQDRARYNEQFF.

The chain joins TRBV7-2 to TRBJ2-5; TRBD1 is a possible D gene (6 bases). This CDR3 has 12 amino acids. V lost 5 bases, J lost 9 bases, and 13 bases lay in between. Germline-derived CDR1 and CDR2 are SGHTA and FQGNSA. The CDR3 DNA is TGTGCCAGCAGCACGAGCAGGGGAGCCCAGTACTTC. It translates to CASSTSRGAQYF.

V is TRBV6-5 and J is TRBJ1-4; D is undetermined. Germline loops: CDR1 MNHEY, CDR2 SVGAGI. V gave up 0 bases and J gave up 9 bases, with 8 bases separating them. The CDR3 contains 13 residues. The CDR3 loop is CASSYSTRQKLFF. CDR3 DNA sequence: TGTGCCAGCAGTTACTCGACCAGACAAAAACTGTTTTTT.